Reported below is one T cell receptor (beta chain). The source of the sample is a study of blood T cell repertoires in COVID-19. Study at large: The United States, Italy and Spain were the sources of the acute and convalescent COVID-19 samples.

Using immunoSEQ multiplex PCR, the repertoire was profiled, and TCRdb retains in-frame clones only, with some absent. The table records 110,000 or so clones, over 70% of them present only once. CDR3 size: 14 residues. The germline V and J ends were trimmed by 4 bases and 3 bases, with 13 bases remaining between them. Germline-derived CDR1 and CDR2 are SGHRS and YFSETQ. The sample was peripheral blood. The clonotype was recovered from a man between 45 and 60 years old with acute or convalescent COVID-19. The V and J genes are TRBV5-1 and TRBJ1-1, with D perhaps TRBD1 (6 bases). The CDR3 loop reads CASSDHSGDTEAFF. The DNA of the CDR3 is TGCGCCAGCAGCGATCATTCAGGGGACACTGAAGCTTTCTTT.